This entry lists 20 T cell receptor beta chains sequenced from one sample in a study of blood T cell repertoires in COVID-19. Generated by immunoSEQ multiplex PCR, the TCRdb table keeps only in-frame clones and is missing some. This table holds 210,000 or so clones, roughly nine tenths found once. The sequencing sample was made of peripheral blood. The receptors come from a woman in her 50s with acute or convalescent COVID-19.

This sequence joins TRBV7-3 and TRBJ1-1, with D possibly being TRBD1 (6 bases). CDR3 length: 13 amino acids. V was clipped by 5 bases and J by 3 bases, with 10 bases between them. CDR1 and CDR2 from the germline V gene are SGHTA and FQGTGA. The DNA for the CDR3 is TGTGCCAGCAGCCTGGACAGACACACTGAAGCTTTCTTT. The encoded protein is CASSLDRHTEAFF.

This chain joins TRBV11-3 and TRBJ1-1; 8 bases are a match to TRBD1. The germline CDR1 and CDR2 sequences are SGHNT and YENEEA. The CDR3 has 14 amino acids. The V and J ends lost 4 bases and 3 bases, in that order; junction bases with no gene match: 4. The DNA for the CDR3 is TGTGCCAGCAGCTGGACAGGGAAGCACACTGAAGCTTTCTTT. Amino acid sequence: CASSWTGKHTEAFF.

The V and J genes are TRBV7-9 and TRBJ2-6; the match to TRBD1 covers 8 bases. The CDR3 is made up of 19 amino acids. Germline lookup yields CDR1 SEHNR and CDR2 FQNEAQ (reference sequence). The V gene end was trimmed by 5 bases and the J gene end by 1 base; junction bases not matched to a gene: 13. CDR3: CASSPTIGQGFSGANVLTF. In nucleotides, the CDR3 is TGTGCCAGCAGCCCGACAATAGGACAGGGTTTTTCTGGGGCCAACGTCCTGACTTTC.

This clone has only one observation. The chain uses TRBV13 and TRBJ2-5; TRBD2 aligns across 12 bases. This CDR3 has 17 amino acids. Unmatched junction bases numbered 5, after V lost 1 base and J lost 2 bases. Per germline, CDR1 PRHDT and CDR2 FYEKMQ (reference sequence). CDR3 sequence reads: CASSLVLAGGLQETQYF. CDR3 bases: TGTGCCAGCAGCTTAGTCCTAGCGGGGGGGCTTCAAGAGACCCAGTACTTC.

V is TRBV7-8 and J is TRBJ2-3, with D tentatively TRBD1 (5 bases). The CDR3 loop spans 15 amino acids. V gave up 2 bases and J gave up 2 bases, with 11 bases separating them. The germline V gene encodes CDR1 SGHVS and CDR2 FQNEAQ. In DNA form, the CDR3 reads TGTGCCAGCAGCTTAAGTAACAGGTACACAGATACGCAGTATTTT. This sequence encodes CASSLSNRYTDTQYF.

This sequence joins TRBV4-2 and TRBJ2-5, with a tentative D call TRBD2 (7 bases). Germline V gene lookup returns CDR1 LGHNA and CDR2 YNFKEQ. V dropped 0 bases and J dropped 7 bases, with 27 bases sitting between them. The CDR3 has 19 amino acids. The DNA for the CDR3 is TGTGCCAGCAGCCAAGAAGTACTGACTAGTGGGGGGGCCGAGAGGACCCAGTACTTC. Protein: CASSQEVLTSGGAERTQYF.

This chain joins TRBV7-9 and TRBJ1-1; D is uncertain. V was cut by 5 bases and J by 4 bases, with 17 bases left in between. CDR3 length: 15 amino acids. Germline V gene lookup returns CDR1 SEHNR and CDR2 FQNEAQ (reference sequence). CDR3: CASSDYTREATEAFF. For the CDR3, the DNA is TGTGCCAGCAGCGATTATACGAGGGAAGCCACTGAAGCTTTCTTT. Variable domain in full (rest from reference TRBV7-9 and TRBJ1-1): DTGVSQNPRHKITKRGQNVTFRCDPISEHNRLYWYRQTLGQGPEFLTYFQNEAQLEKSRLLSDRFSAERPKGSFSTLEIQRTEQGDSAMYLCASSDYTREATEAFFGQGTRLTVV.

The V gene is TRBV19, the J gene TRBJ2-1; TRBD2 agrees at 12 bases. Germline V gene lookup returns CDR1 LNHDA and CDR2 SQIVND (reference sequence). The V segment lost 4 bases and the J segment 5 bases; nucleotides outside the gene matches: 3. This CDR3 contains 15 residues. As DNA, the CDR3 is TGTGCCAGTAGTAGAAGACTAGCGGGGGACAATGAGCAGTTCTTC. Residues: CASSRRLAGDNEQFF.

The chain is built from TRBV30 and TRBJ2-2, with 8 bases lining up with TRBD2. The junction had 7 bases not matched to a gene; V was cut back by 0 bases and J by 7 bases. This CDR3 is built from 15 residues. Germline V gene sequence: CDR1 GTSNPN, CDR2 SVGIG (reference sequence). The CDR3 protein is CAWSVVSGSYGELFF. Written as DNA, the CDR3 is TGTGCCTGGAGTGTAGTGAGCGGGAGTTACGGGGAGCTGTTTTTT.

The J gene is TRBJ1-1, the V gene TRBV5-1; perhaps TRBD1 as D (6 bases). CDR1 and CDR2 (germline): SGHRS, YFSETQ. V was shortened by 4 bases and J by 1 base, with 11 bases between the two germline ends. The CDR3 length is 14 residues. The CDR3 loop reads CASSPAGENTEAFF. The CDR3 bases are TGCGCCAGCAGCCCCGCAGGGGAGAACACTGAAGCTTTCTTT.

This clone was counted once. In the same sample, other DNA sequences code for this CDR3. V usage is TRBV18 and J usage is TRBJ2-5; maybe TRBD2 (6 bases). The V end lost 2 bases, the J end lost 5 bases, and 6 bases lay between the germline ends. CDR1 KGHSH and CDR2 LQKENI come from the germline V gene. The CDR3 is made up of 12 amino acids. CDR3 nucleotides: TGTGCCAGCTCACCAGGGGGGGAGACCCAGTACTTC. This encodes CASSPGGETQYF.

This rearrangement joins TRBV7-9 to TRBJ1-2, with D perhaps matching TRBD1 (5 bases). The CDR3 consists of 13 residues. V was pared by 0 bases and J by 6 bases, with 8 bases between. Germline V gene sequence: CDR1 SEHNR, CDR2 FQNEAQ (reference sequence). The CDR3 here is CASSLAGDNGYTF. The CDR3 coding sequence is TGTGCCAGCAGCTTAGCAGGGGATAATGGCTACACCTTC.

CDR3 coding DNA: TGTGCCAGCAGCCCCTCCGGGACACCGAACACTGAAGCTTTCTTT. This encodes CASSPSGTPNTEAFF. The gene calls are TRBV5-5 and TRBJ1-1, with D possibly matching TRBD1 (6 bases). This CDR3 region has 15 residues. Between the trimmed V and J ends, which lost 4 bases and 1 base, there was a span of 14 bases. Germline V gene sequence: CDR1 SGHKS, CDR2 YYEKEE (reference sequence). The full variable domain, in which reference TRBV5-5 and TRBJ1-1 provide the parts outside the CDR3, is DAGVTQSPTHLIKTRGQQVTLRCSPISGHKSVSWYQQVLGQGPQFIFQYYEKEERGRGNFPDRFSARQFPNYSSELNVNALLLGDSALYLCASSPSGTPNTEAFFGQGTRLTVV.

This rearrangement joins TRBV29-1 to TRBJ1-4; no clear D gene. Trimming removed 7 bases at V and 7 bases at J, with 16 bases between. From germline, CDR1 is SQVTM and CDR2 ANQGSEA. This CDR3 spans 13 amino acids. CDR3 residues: CSAPLNEGEKLFF. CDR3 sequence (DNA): TGCAGCGCCCCACTGAATGAGGGTGAAAAACTGTTTTTT.

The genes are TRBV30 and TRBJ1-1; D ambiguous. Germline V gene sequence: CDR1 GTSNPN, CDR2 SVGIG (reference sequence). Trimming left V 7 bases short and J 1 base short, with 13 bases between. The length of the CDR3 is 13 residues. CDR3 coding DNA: TGTGCCTACGAAACGGGGTGGAACACTGAAGCTTTCTTT. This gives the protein CAYETGWNTEAFF.

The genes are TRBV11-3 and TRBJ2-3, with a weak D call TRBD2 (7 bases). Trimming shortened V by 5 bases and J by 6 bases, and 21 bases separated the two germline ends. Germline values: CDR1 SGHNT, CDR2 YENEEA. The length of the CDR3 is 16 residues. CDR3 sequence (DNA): TGTGCCAGCAGCCTTAGGTCGGGGGGCGGAGCGGATACGCAGTATTTT. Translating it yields CASSLRSGGGADTQYF.

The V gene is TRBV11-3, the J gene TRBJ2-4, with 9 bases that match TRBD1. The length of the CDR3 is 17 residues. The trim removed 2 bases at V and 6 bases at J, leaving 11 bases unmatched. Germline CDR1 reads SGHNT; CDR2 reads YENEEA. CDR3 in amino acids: CASSLRDRGTGGNIQYF. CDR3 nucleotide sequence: TGTGCCAGCAGCTTACGAGACAGGGGGACCGGGGGAAACATTCAGTACTTC.

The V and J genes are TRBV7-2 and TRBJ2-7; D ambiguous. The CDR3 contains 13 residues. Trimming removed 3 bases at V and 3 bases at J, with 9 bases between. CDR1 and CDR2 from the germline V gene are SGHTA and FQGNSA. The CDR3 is CASSFQENYEQYF. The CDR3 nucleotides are TGTGCCAGCAGCTTCCAGGAAAACTACGAGCAGTACTTC.

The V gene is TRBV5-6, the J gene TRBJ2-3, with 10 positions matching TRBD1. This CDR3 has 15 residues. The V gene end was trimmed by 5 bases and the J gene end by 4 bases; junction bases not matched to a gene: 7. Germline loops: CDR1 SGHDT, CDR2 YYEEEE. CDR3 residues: CASSSGTGVADTQYF. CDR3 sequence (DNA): TGTGCCAGCAGTTCCGGGACAGGGGTCGCAGATACGCAGTATTTT.

The CDR3 reads CASSQAGEGANTEAFF. In DNA, the CDR3 is TGCGCCAGCAGCCAAGCGGGGGAGGGAGCGAACACTGAAGCTTTCTTT. V gene TRBV4-3 combines with J gene TRBJ1-1; a weak D match, TRBD1 (5 bases). The V gene lost 1 base and the J gene lost 1 base, with 13 bases spanning the gap. The CDR3 covers 16 residues. Looked up from germline, CDR1 is LGHNA and CDR2 is YSLEER.